This T cell receptor (beta chain) was captured by sequencing in a study of blood T cells in healthy people across ages. Germline lookup yields CDR1 SGHTA and CDR2 FQGTGA. CDR3 length: 15 residues. V lost 6 bases to trimming and J lost 4 bases, with 18 bases between them. Primed by a sample-barcoded 5' primer and a J-beta primer mix, a second PCR proceeded for roughly 7 to 12 cycles. TCRdb itself ran the 5' RACE reads through MiXCR, one entry per CDR3 protein. The sample carries fewer than 1,200,000 distinct CDR3 sequences, around 27% recorded once. These same records also appear under a second study, on T cells of mothers and their children.

Material: blood. This clonotype originated in a girl aged 2 to 10 in good health. V and J are TRBV7-3 and TRBJ2-5; a possible D gene is TRBD1 (5 bases). The chain's CDR3 is CASSNQGASGETQYF. As DNA, the CDR3 is TGTGCCAGCAGTAACCAAGGGGCGTCCGGAGAGACCCAGTACTTC.